This T cell receptor (beta chain) comes out of a study of T-cell memory formation after mild COVID-19. Study-wide results and limits: CM and EM subsets held most contracting CD4+ clones; EMRA held CD8+ ones.

Turning to this clonotype: The antigen remains unidentified.

The CDR3 totals 16 residues. V was clipped by 4 bases and J by 4 bases; unmatched bases: 12. From germline, CDR1 is MNHNS and CDR2 SASEGT. TCRdb reprocessed the 5' RACE reads via MiXCR and lists one record per CDR3 protein. The table records more than 450,000 distinct CDR3 sequences, about a sixth of them present only once. This receptor was taken from an adult woman who had mild COVID-19 (a few samples of this study predate the infection). Cell type and time point are not known. The chain links TRBV6-1 to TRBJ1-2; 7 bases fit TRBD1. The sequenced sample consisted of PBMCs or a T cell subset sorted from them (not recorded which). This CDR3 is CASSGRGGDRIYGYTF. Written as DNA, the CDR3 is TGTGCCAGCAGTGGACGTGGAGGGGACAGAATCTATGGCTACACCTTC.